The entry below gives a single T cell receptor beta chain sequence along with its context. Its matching antigen is unknown. The data belong to a study of T cells after yellow fever vaccination. Study-wide background: Preparation of fractions with low cell numbers was performed using SMART-Seq v4 Ultra Low Input.

Trimming took 0 bases from V and 5 from J, leaving 9 bases between them. Germline CDR1 and CDR2: SGHKS and YYEKEE (reference sequence). CDR3 length equals 14 residues. In TCRdb, the 5' RACE reads were re-called with MiXCR into one record per CDR3 protein. Here the sample spans fewer than 350,000 distinct CDR3 sequences, 8.7% being singletons. General study results and limits: Re-detected after boosting: most primary clones, about 96% of CD4 and 88% of CD8.

The chain carries TRBV5-5 and TRBJ2-1, with D unresolved. Sample: PBMCs, taken on the day of the first yellow fever vaccination. The receptor was derived from a man in his late teens or twenties who received the YFV17D yellow fever vaccine. The CDR3 DNA is TGTGCCAGCAGCTTGGAATGGCTAAACAATGAGCAGTTCTTC. Encoded protein: CASSLEWLNNEQFF.